Listed below are T cell receptor beta chains from one sample, sequenced in a study of spatial heterogeneity in lung cancer. MiXCR, applied by TCRdb to the 5' RACE reads, yields one record per CDR3 protein. The repertoire holds approximately 110,000 distinct CDR3 sequences, roughly 10% seen once, with 20% to 25% in the top ten. The source was PBMCs, collected at follow-up. These receptors originate from a female donor with early-stage non-small cell lung cancer. The CDR3 runs from the conserved cysteine through the conserved F or W. Fields, in order: clone size, D gene, V gene, J gene, CDR3 protein, CDR3 DNA. The D gene is left open where the match is weak. Clone size is given for some rows only: seen once, a few or many times, or a class if the clone is expanded.

few,TRBD1,TRBV5-4,TRBJ1-1,CASSLGTGVLNTEAFF,TGTGCCAGCAGCTTGGGGACAGGCGTGCTGAACACTGAAGCTTTCTTT
many,NA,TRBV10-3,TRBJ1-6,CAISDRDKVVSYNSPLHF,TGTGCCATCAGTGACCGGGACAAAGTAGTATCCTATAATTCACCCCTCCACTTT
NA,NA,TRBV24-1,TRBJ2-1,CATSDNNNEQFF,TGTGCCACCAGTGATAACAACAATGAGCAGTTCTTC
few,NA,TRBV20-1,TRBJ1-5,CSADTGWGTQPQHF,TGCAGTGCTGATACAGGGTGGGGGACTCAGCCCCAGCATTTT
few,TRBD2,TRBV19,TRBJ2-1,CASRIPGLAGRNEQFF,TGTGCCAGTAGAATCCCGGGACTAGCGGGTAGAAATGAGCAGTTCTTC
many,NA,TRBV20-1,TRBJ2-7,CSATRDSVSYEQYF,TGCAGTGCAACCCGGGACTCCGTATCCTACGAGCAGTACTTC
NA,NA,TRBV19,TRBJ2-1,CASSIAQLGYSYNEQFF,TGTGCCAGTAGTATAGCTCAGCTGGGATACTCCTACAATGAGCAGTTCTTC
few,NA,TRBV2,TRBJ2-5,CASSSLAAAPETQYF,TGTGCCAGCAGCTCTCTAGCCGCCGCCCCAGAGACCCAGTACTTC
few,NA,TRBV7-3,TRBJ1-2,CASSLSPTYGYTF,TGTGCCAGCAGCTTATCCCCCACCTATGGCTACACCTTC
many,NA,TRBV27,TRBJ1-6,CASSFYRSPLHF,TGTGCCAGCAGTTTTTACCGTTCACCCCTCCACTTT
few,NA,TRBV5-1,TRBJ2-7,CASSHTTSLSSYEQYF,TGCGCCAGCTCTCACACTACTAGCCTCTCCTCCTACGAGCAGTACTTC
many,NA,TRBV18,TRBJ1-3,CASSPPSGAGNTIYF,TGTGCCAGCTCACCACCGTCGGGGGCTGGAAACACCATATATTTT
many,NA,TRBV20-1,TRBJ2-4,CSARGPNIQYF,TGCAGTGCTAGAGGCCCGAACATTCAGTACTTC
many,NA,TRBV11-2,TRBJ1-2,CASSFQRGPNYGYTF,TGTGCCAGCAGCTTTCAACGGGGTCCTAACTATGGCTACACCTTC
many,TRBD2,TRBV4-1,TRBJ2-3,CASSQVGLAVGDTQYF,TGCGCCAGCAGCCAAGTGGGACTAGCGGTAGGGGATACGCAGTATTTT
NA,TRBD1,TRBV4-1,TRBJ1-6,CASSPSVTGPNSPLHF,TGCGCCAGCAGCCCCTCCGTGACAGGGCCCAATTCACCCCTCCACTTT
NA,NA,TRBV27,TRBJ1-5,CASSWLRGGQPQHF,TGTGCCAGCAGTTGGCTCAGAGGCGGTCAGCCCCAGCATTTT
few,TRBD2,TRBV20-1,TRBJ2-3,CSARDGLAGAGTQYF,TGCAGTGCTAGAGACGGACTAGCGGGAGCCGGTACGCAGTATTTT
NA,TRBD2,TRBV15,TRBJ2-3,CATSNREGLTDTQYF,TGTGCCACCAGCAACCGGGAGGGCCTTACAGATACGCAGTATTTT
many,NA,TRBV29-1,TRBJ2-1,CSVEEVGWEQFF,TGCAGCGTTGAAGAAGTAGGTTGGGAGCAGTTCTTC
few,NA,TRBV29-1,TRBJ1-4,CSGMDSGGEKLFF,TGCAGCGGCATGGACAGTGGGGGGGAAAAACTGTTTTTT
NA,NA,TRBV4-2,TRBJ2-1,CASSQERVYNEQFF,TGTGCCAGCAGCCAAGAGCGAGTCTACAATGAGCAGTTCTTC
NA,NA,TRBV7-9,TRBJ1-2,CASSSRTSYGYTF,TGTGCCAGCAGCTCCAGGACTTCCTATGGCTACACCTTC
NA,TRBD1,TRBV3-1,TRBJ1-3,CASSQDKSATGGNTIYF,TGTGCCAGCAGCCAAGATAAGTCAGCGACAGGGGGAAACACCATATATTTT
NA,NA,TRBV9,TRBJ1-3,CASTVTGGYGNTIYF,TGTGCCAGCACCGTAACCGGGGGCTATGGAAACACCATATATTTT
NA,TRBD2,TRBV28,TRBJ2-2,CASRTSGSGTGELFF,TGTGCCAGCAGAACTAGCGGGAGTGGGACCGGGGAGCTGTTTTTT
NA,NA,TRBV12-3/TRBV12-4,TRBJ2-3,CASSGGPRSDTQYF,TGTGCCAGCTCTGGAGGGCCACGCTCAGATACGCAGTATTTT
few,NA,TRBV3-1,TRBJ1-2,CASSRNGGYGYTF,TGTGCCAGCAGCCGGAACGGAGGCTATGGCTACACCTTC
many,NA,TRBV29-1,TRBJ1-2,CSGLGGQGYTF,TGCAGCGGTTTGGGGGGGCAGGGCTACACCTTC
NA,NA,TRBV20-1,TRBJ1-1,CSASRVPPIPDYTEAFF,TGCAGTGCTAGCCGGGTCCCCCCTATTCCAGATTACACTGAAGCTTTCTTT
NA,NA,TRBV6-5,TRBJ2-5,CASSYSKPPRRETQYF,TGTGCCAGCAGTTACTCGAAGCCTCCCAGGCGAGAGACCCAGTACTTC
few,NA,TRBV11-2,TRBJ2-3,CASSPSGTSTDTQYF,TGTGCCAGCAGCCCAAGCGGGACATCCACAGATACGCAGTATTTT
few,NA,TRBV10-3,TRBJ1-1,CAISGTTEAFF,TGTGCCATCAGTGGGACCACTGAAGCTTTCTTT
many,NA,TRBV6-2/TRBV6-3,TRBJ1-5,CASSSRGLGNQPQHF,TGTGCCAGCAGTTCCCGGGGTTTGGGGAATCAGCCCCAGCATTTT
many,NA,TRBV28,TRBJ1-5,CASSLTAVHQPQHF,TGTGCCAGCAGTTTAACCGCTGTGCATCAGCCCCAGCATTTT
few,TRBD1,TRBV10-1,TRBJ1-1,CASSSGGMNTEAFF,TGCGCCAGCAGTTCAGGGGGCATGAACACTGAAGCTTTCTTT
few,NA,TRBV7-8,TRBJ1-1,CASSPNPATAANTEAFF,TGTGCCAGCAGCCCCAACCCCGCGACAGCTGCTAACACTGAAGCTTTCTTT
few,NA,TRBV4-2,TRBJ1-5,CASSQDGQYQPQHF,TGTGCCAGCAGCCAAGATGGTCAGTATCAGCCCCAGCATTTT
many,NA,TRBV7-6,TRBJ2-1,CASSFQSYNEQFF,TGTGCCAGCAGCTTCCAGTCCTACAATGAGCAGTTCTTC
few,NA,TRBV9,TRBJ1-1,CASSIRVEAEAFF,TGTGCCAGCAGCATCAGGGTCGAAGCTGAAGCTTTCTTT
NA,TRBD1,TRBV6-2/TRBV6-3,TRBJ2-3,CASSPPGQYTDTQYF,TGTGCCAGCAGCCCACCGGGACAGTACACAGATACGCAGTATTTT
many,NA,TRBV29-1,TRBJ1-1,CSVVGARDTEAFF,TGCAGCGTTGTGGGGGCGCGGGACACTGAAGCTTTCTTT
few,TRBD1,TRBV7-2,TRBJ1-5,CASSRGTGQNQPQHF,TGTGCCAGCAGCCGAGGGACAGGGCAGAATCAGCCCCAGCATTTT
few,NA,TRBV5-1,TRBJ2-3,CASSLGEATDTQYF,TGCGCCAGCAGCTTAGGAGAAGCCACAGATACGCAGTATTTT
NA,NA,TRBV7-2,TRBJ1-4,CASSADRPTNEKLFF,TGTGCCAGCAGCGCGGACAGACCAACTAATGAAAAACTGTTTTTT